This T cell receptor beta chain appears in the sequencing data of a study of memory CD4+ T cells and cytomegalovirus serostatus. Germline V lookup: CDR1 LGHNA, CDR2 YSLEER. The CDR3 spans 15 residues. Trimming stripped 1 base from V and 5 bases from J, with 12 bases between. The data were produced by immunoSEQ multiplex PCR, yet TCRdb's version contains in-frame clones alone and is incomplete. The table has some 49,000 clones, around four fifths seen once. The sort gate was single viable CD3+CD4+CD8-CD45RO+ cells for memory CD4+ T cells. Donors' CMV status reflects serum IgG against pp150, pp28, p38, p52. After thawing, CD4+ T cells were positively selected.

Sequenced input: memory CD4+ T cells from blood. The chain recombines TRBV4-3 with TRBJ2-1, with D perhaps TRBD2 (6 bases). The TCR was taken from an adult in good health and CMV-seronegative. The DNA of the CDR3 is TGCGCCAGCAGCCAAGTGGGACTGGACAACAATGAGCAGTTCTTC. Protein: CASSQVGLDNNEQFF.